This TCR beta chain was recovered during a study of human T cells and chemical hapten exposure. Only a few counts were recorded for this clonotype. CDR3 size: 16 residues. Germline V CDR1 and CDR2: MNHNS, SASEGT. The J segment lost 0 bases and the V segment lost 3 bases, leaving 6 bases of the junction unmatched. Documented time point: pre-sensitization, week 0. Treatment of the sample: therapeutic diphenylcyclopropenone sensitization with weekly scalp DPC. Via MiXCR, TCRdb re-called the RACE reads, giving one row per CDR3 protein. Of around 180,000 distinct CDR3 sequences in the sample, 30% were seen once.

This receptor was obtained from a woman in her 30s with alopecia areata. Some clones in this sample may be carry-over from other donors' samples. The rearrangement joins TRBV6-1 to TRBJ2-3; TRBD1 matches at 7 bases. Material: whole blood, obtained in connection with sensitization to the hapten diphenylcyclopropenone (DPC). CDR3 nucleotide sequence: TGTGCCAGCAGTGACTACGGGACAGCCAGCACAGATACGCAGTATTTT. Translated, it gives CASSDYGTASTDTQYF.